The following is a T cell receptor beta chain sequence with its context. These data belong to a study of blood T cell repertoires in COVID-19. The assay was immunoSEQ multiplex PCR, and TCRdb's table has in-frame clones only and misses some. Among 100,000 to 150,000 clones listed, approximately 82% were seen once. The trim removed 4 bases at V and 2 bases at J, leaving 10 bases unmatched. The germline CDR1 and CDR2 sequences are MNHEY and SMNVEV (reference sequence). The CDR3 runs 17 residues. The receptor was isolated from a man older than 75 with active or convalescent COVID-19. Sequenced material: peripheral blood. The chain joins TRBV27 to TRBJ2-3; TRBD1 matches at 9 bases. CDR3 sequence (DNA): TGTGCCAGCAGTTCCCTCGGACAGGGGAGGAACACAGATACGCAGTATTTT. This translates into CASSSLGQGRNTDTQYF.